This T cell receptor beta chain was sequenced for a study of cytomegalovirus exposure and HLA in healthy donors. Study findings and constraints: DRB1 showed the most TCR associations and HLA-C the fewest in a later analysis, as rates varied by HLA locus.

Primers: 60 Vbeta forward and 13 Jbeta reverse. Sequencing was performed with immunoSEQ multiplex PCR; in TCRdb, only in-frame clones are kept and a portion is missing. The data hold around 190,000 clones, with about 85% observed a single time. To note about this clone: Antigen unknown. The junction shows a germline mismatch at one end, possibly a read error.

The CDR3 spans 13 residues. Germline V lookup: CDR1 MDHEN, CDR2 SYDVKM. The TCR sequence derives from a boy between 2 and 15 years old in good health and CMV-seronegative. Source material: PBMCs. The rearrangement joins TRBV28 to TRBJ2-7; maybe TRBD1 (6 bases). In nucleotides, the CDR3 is TGTGCCAGCAGCCGCGGACAGCCCTACGAGCAGGACTTC. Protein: CASSRGQPYEQDF.